The 7 T cell receptor beta chains presented below share a single source sample, sequenced in a study of control samples from healthy donors and cancer patients. Measured with immunoSEQ multiplex PCR; TCRdb has only the in-frame clones, and not every one. The sample shows 260,000 or so clones, roughly 80% of them seen only once. Sequencing was carried out using PBMCs. Every receptor here comes from a woman aged 55 to 70 with lung cancer.

The chain joins TRBV5-1 to TRBJ1-5; D is unclear. V shed 1 base and J shed 13 bases, with 12 bases lying between them. Germline CDR1 and CDR2: SGHRS and YFSETQ. This CDR3 contains 12 residues. The CDR3 region has the DNA TGCGCCAGCAGCTTGAAGCAGCCTGGTCAGCATTTT. Translation gives CASSLKQPGQHF.

V usage is TRBV18 and J usage is TRBJ1-4; the match to TRBD1 covers 9 bases. V was pared by 6 bases and J by 4 bases, with 12 bases of the junction left unmatched. This CDR3 region has 17 residues. CDR1 KGHSH and CDR2 LQKENI come from the germline V gene. CDR3 sequence (DNA): TGTGCCAGCTCCCCTTTCACAGGGGGCGGACGTAATGAAAAACTGTTTTTT. It specifies CASSPFTGGGRNEKLFF.

The chain recombines TRBV2 with TRBJ2-7, with 10 bases that match TRBD2. Trimming took 9 bases from V and 0 from J; bases not matched to a gene: 2. This CDR3 is 13 amino acids long. Germline CDR1 is SNHLY and CDR2 is FYNNEI. The CDR3 region is CARTSGDSYEQYF. In DNA form, the CDR3 reads TGTGCCAGAACTAGCGGGGACTCCTACGAGCAGTACTTC. Full variable domain (missing parts from reference TRBV2 and TRBJ2-7): EPEVTQTPSHQVTQMGQEVILRCVPISNHLYFYWYRQILGQKVEFLVSFYNNEISEKSEIFDDQFSVERPDGSNFTLKIRSTKLEDSAMYFCARTSGDSYEQYFGPGTRLTVT.

This chain uses TRBV18 with TRBJ2-2; perhaps TRBD2 as D (6 bases). The CDR3 is 14 amino acids. V shed 3 bases and J shed 6 bases, with 11 bases lying between them. Germline CDR1 is KGHSH and CDR2 is LQKENI. CDR3 in DNA: TGTGCCAGCTCACCGGGAAGGGAGGCCGGGGAGCTGTTTTTT. Amino acids: CASSPGREAGELFF.

The chain joins TRBV7-9 to TRBJ1-6; possible D gene TRBD1, 5 bases. The CDR3 covers 12 residues. Germline assignment: CDR1 SEHNR and CDR2 FQNEAQ (reference sequence). Trimming removed 5 bases at V and 14 bases at J, with 13 bases between. This chain's CDR3 is CASSVGTAALHF. CDR3 in DNA: TGTGCCAGCAGCGTAGGGACGGCGGCCCTCCACTTT.

This clone is a singleton in its sample. The rearrangement joins TRBV7-9 to TRBJ2-3; D call uncertain. CDR1 is SEHNR and CDR2 is FQNEAQ in the germline V gene (reference sequence). The CDR3 extends over 14 amino acids. V dropped 5 bases and J dropped 4 bases, with 13 bases sitting between them. The CDR3 DNA follows: TGTGCCAGCAGCCTTTCCCAGCATGCAGATACGCAGTATTTT. Protein: CASSLSQHADTQYF. Variable domain in full (rest from reference TRBV7-9 and TRBJ2-3): DTGVSQNPRHKITKRGQNVTFRCDPISEHNRLYWYRQTLGQGPEFLTYFQNEAQLEKSRLLSDRFSAERPKGSFSTLEIQRTEQGDSAMYLCASSLSQHADTQYFGPGTRLTVL.

This chain joins TRBV19 and TRBJ1-5; 12 bases fit TRBD1. CDR1 and CDR2 from the germline V gene are LNHDA and SQIVND (reference sequence). The V and J ends lost 6 bases and 6 bases, in that order; junction bases with no gene match: 12. The CDR3 spans 17 residues. The CDR3 region is CASSKPGQGARSQPQHF. The CDR3 nucleotides are TGTGCCAGTAGCAAACCGGGACAGGGGGCCAGAAGTCAGCCCCAGCATTTT.